What follows describes a single T cell receptor (beta chain). This sample is drawn from a study of blood T cell repertoires in COVID-19. With 4 bases removed from V and 7 bases from J, the gap between germline ends came to 18 bases. Germline CDR1 is SGDLS and CDR2 is YYNGEE. This CDR3 has 14 residues. Profiling relied on immunoSEQ multiplex PCR, and the TCRdb table lists in-frame clones only, not all of them. This table holds 180,000 or so clones, about 87% found once. The TCR comes from a man in his forties with active or convalescent COVID-19. The chain couples TRBV9 to TRBJ2-7, with D maybe TRBD2 (7 bases). Sequencing was performed on peripheral blood. As DNA, the CDR3 is TGTGCCAGCAGCCCCCCACGGGGGGCGGGTGAGCAGTACTTC. Translating it yields CASSPPRGAGEQYF.